The clone carrying this TCR beta chain was counted at least ten times. The antigen is undetermined. These data are taken from a study of identical twins. Study-level points and caveats: There were fewer insertions in abundant cord blood beta clonotypes, but memory repertoires showed no such pattern.

TCRdb reanalysed the 5' RACE reads using MiXCR and keeps one entry per CDR3 protein. The table has some 630,000 distinct CDR3 sequences, under 8.5% seen once. The CDR3 consists of 19 residues. V lost 7 bases, J lost 0 bases, and 14 bases stayed unmatched. Germline V gives CDR1 KGHDR, CDR2 SFDVKD. This sample also belongs to another study, concerning yellow fever vaccine responses in identical twins.

This receptor was taken from a woman aged 18 to 35 in good health. The chain uses TRBV24-1 and TRBJ2-4; 10 bases are a match to TRBD2. The specimen was PBMCs. The CDR3 DNA reads as TGTGCCACCAGCGGGCTAGCGGGGGACTCCAGGCTAGCCAAAAACATTCAGTACTTC. Encoded protein: CATSGLAGDSRLAKNIQYF.